The 28 T cell receptor beta chains given below trace back to one sample, sequenced in a study of T cells in women clearing cervical HPV infection. Generated by immunoSEQ multiplex PCR, the TCRdb table keeps only in-frame clones and is missing some. The sample yields about 30,000 clones, of which the top ten take up 3.1%. Sequenced sample: blood buffy coat. The source of these receptors is a woman between 18 and 75 years old with a cervical HPV16 infection that either progressed to CIN3+ or cleared (not recorded which).

Comments on this clone: The CDR3 end lies 3 residues beyond the end of the read and is filled in from the germline J gene. The chain couples TRBV2 to TRBJ2-2; TRBD1 is a possible D gene (6 bases). Looked up from germline, CDR1 is SNHLY and CDR2 is FYNNEI. This CDR3 has 15 amino acids. The covered CDR3 bases are TGTGCCAGCAGTGAGCTGATAGGGGGTAATGAAAAG. Translating it yields CASSELIGGNEK. The full-length CDR3 reads as CASSELIGGNEKLFF. The full variable domain, completed using reference TRBV2 and TRBJ2-2, is EPEVTQTPSHQVTQMGQEVILRCVPISNHLYFYWYRQILGQKVEFLVSFYNNEISEKSEIFDDQFSVERPDGSNFTLKIRSTKLEDSAMYFCASSELIGGNEKLFFGEGSRLTVL.

About this clone: The sequenced fragment ends 3 residues before the CDR3 boundary, so the rest is inferred from the germline J gene. The V and J genes are TRBV30 and TRBJ2-4, with TRBD1 identical over 8 bases. This CDR3 is 18 amino acids long. Germline V gene sequence: CDR1 GTSNPN, CDR2 SVGIG (reference sequence). CDR3 loop: CAWSVRLGQANVNYGQYF. The part of the CDR3 DNA that was read is TGTGCCTGGAGTGTACGTTTGGGACAGGCTAATGTAAACTATGGT. Full variable domain (missing parts from reference TRBV30 and TRBJ2-4): SQTIHQWPATLVQPVGSPLSLECTVEGTSNPNLYWYRQAAGRGLQLLFYSVGIGQISSEVPQNLSASRPQDRQFILSSKKLLLSDSGFYLCAWSVRLGQANVNYGQYFGAGTRLSVL.

Notes on this clone: The CDR3 is cut off 3 residues early in the read; its end comes from the germline J gene. The sample carries other DNA sequences with the same CDR3. V gene TRBV20-1 combines with J gene TRBJ1-2, with D possibly being TRBD1 (5 bases). The CDR3 loop spans 13 amino acids. The germline V and J ends were trimmed by 3 bases and 4 bases, with 12 bases remaining between them. Germline V gene lookup returns CDR1 DFQATT and CDR2 SNEGSKA (reference sequence). The chain's CDR3 is CSASSGRGYGYTF. The part of the CDR3 DNA that was read is TGCAGTGCTAGTTCTGGAAGGGGCTATGGC.

With respect to this clone: The sequenced fragment ends 3 residues before the CDR3 boundary, so the rest is inferred from the germline J gene. The chain recombines TRBV18 with TRBJ2-4; the D gene is possibly TRBD1 (5 bases). Germline CDR1 and CDR2: KGHSH and LQKENI. The CDR3 is 15 residues long. The CDR3 reads CASSRDQGLGYGQYF. Partial CDR3 DNA: TGTGCCAGCTCACGAGATCAGGGTTTGGGCTATGGT.

A remark on this clone: The read gets to within 3 residues of the CDR3 end, and the germline J gene fills in the rest. The J gene is TRBJ2-1, the V gene TRBV5-1, with TRBD1 matching over 10 bases. There are 16 residues in the CDR3. Trimming removed 1 base from V and 2 bases from J; junction bases left unmatched: 3. Germline CDR1 and CDR2: SGHRS and YFSETQ. CDR3 sequence: CASSLRQGATYNEQFF. Partial CDR3 DNA: TGCGCCAGCAGCTTGAGACAGGGGGCAACCTACAATGAG. Filled out from reference TRBV5-1 and TRBJ2-1, the complete variable domain reads KAGVTQTPRYLIKTRGQQVTLSCSPISGHRSVSWYQQTPGQGLQFLFEYFSETQRNKGNFPGRFSGRQFSNSRSEMNVSTLELGDSALYLCASSLRQGATYNEQFFGPGTRLTVL.

To note about this clone: The CDR3 end is not reached by the read, which stops 3 residues before it; the germline J gene fills it in. The V call is TRBV11-2, the J call TRBJ1-4; no reliable D call. Germline-derived CDR1 and CDR2 are SGHAT and FQNNGV. This CDR3 is built from 12 residues. The CDR3 DNA, read in part, is TGTGCCAGCAGCTTCGTCGGGTTGACA. This encodes CASSFVGLT. The whole CDR3 region reads CASSFVGLTLFF.

The part of the CDR3 DNA that was read is TGTGCCAGTAGTATCCGGGCGAGCGGGAGCTATGGT. It codes for CASSIRASGSYG. The full CDR3 sequence reads CASSIRASGSYGQYF. The J gene is TRBJ2-4, the V gene TRBV19; TRBD2 aligns across 8 bases. The read comes to an end 3 residues before the CDR3 does, leaving the germline J gene to fill in the end. The CDR3 extends over 15 amino acids. CDR1 is LNHDA and CDR2 is SQIVND in the germline V gene (reference sequence).

As to this clone: With the read ending 3 residues before the CDR3 end, the germline J gene is used to fill in that end. The rearrangement uses TRBV14 and TRBJ2-7; 8 bases match TRBD1. V was pared by 1 base and J by 4 bases, with 9 bases of the junction left unmatched. Looked up from germline, CDR1 is SGHDN and CDR2 is FVKESK. The CDR3 is made up of 16 amino acids. CDR3 region: CASSQAQGAYGYEQYF. The DNA read from the CDR3 is TGTGCCAGCAGCCAAGCTCAGGGGGCGTACGGTTACGAG.

Notes on this clone: The read ends 3 residues early relative to the CDR3; the germline J gene fills the gap. The chain employs TRBV18 and TRBJ1-2, with 8 bases identical to TRBD1. There are 14 residues in the CDR3. Germline CDR1 and CDR2: KGHSH and LQKENI. The sequenced part of the CDR3 DNA is TGTGCCAGCTCAACAGGGGGAATCCCCTACGAC. It codes for CASSTGGIPYD. The entire CDR3 reads CASSTGGIPYDYTF.

A word on this clone: The read falls 3 residues short of the CDR3 end, and the missing part is taken from the germline J gene. This chain links TRBV4-2 with TRBJ2-7; 16 bases match TRBD2. The germline V gene encodes CDR1 LGHNA and CDR2 YNFKEQ. This CDR3 is 18 amino acids long. J lost 6 bases, V lost 4 bases, and 12 bases had no gene match. The CDR3 DNA, read in part, is TGTGCCAGCAGCCCCGGGACTAGCGGGGGGGCCGGTACCGGCGAG. It specifies CASSPGTSGGAGTGE. The CDR3 reads in full as CASSPGTSGGAGTGEQYF.

The CDR3 spells CATRATGKTYEQYF. The sequenced CDR3 bases are TGTGCCACCAGAGCGACAGGGAAGACCTACGAG. The rearrangement uses TRBV15 and TRBJ2-7, with TRBD1 matching over 7 bases. Coverage ceases 3 residues before the CDR3 finishes, and the germline J gene fills in the end. The junction had 7 bases not matched to a gene; V was cut back by 6 bases and J by 2 bases. Germline CDR1 is LNHNV and CDR2 is YYDKDF (reference sequence). The CDR3 extends over 14 amino acids.

CDR3 DNA, as far as it was read: TGCGCCAGCAGCCCCCGACTAGCGGACCAAGAGACC. Residues: CASSPRLADQET. The full CDR3 protein is CASSPRLADQETQYF. J is TRBJ2-5 and V is TRBV5-1, with 9 bases that match TRBD2. The sequenced fragment ends 3 residues before the CDR3 boundary, so the rest is inferred from the germline J gene. CDR1 is SGHRS, CDR2 YFSETQ, per germline. Germline trimming cut 4 bases from V and 0 bases from J; bases unmatched to any gene: 4. The CDR3 contains 15 residues.

Comment on this clone: The CDR3 is cut off 3 residues early in the read; its end comes from the germline J gene. The gene calls are TRBV20-1 and TRBJ1-2; possibly TRBD1 for D (5 bases). Between the trimmed V and J ends, which lost 0 bases and 5 bases, there was a span of 13 bases. Per the germline V gene, CDR1 is DFQATT and CDR2 is SNEGSKA (reference sequence). This CDR3 region has 14 residues. Incomplete CDR3 DNA: TGCAGTGCTAGAGAGAGCAGGGTCTTTTATGGC. It is translated as CSARESRVFYG. The CDR3 as a whole reads CSARESRVFYGYTF.

CDR3 DNA (partial): TGCAGTGCTAGAAACCCTAGCGGGGGGGTTTTAGAGACC. Translating it yields CSARNPSGGVLET. In full, the CDR3 is CSARNPSGGVLETQYF. The rearrangement joins TRBV20-1 to TRBJ2-5, with TRBD2 matching over 12 bases. The CDR3 end lies 3 residues beyond the end of the read and is filled in from the germline J gene. This CDR3 is built from 16 residues. After removal of 2 bases from V and 4 bases from J, the junction contained 8 bases not matched to a gene. Germline lookup yields CDR1 DFQATT and CDR2 SNEGSKA (reference sequence).

The part of the CDR3 DNA that was read is TGCGCCAGCAGCCCAAGGGACAGGGGGGAATACGAG. Translation: CASSPRDRGEYE. Given in full, the CDR3 is CASSPRDRGEYEQYF. This chain uses TRBV5-1 with TRBJ2-7, with 11 positions matching TRBD1. The DNA ends 3 residues before the CDR3 does, and the rest of the CDR3 is filled in from the germline J gene. The CDR3 is 15 amino acids. Germline loops: CDR1 SGHRS, CDR2 YFSETQ. The trim removed 4 bases at V and 4 bases at J, leaving 7 bases unmatched.

About this clone: Read data end 3 residues before the CDR3 end; the end is taken from the germline J gene. V usage is TRBV5-6 and J usage is TRBJ2-3; unclear D gene. The CDR3 contains 12 residues. The V gene's germline CDR1 is SGHDT and CDR2 YYEEEE. The CDR3 loop is CASSLVSETQYF. The CDR3 DNA, read in part, is TGTGCCAGCAGCTTGGTTAGTGAGACG.

For this clone: The read terminates 3 residues ahead of where the CDR3 ends, so the germline J gene completes it. Other nucleotide sequences in the sample specify the same CDR3. The chain employs TRBV7-3 and TRBJ1-3; TRBD1 matches 7 bases. The germline V gene has CDR1 SGHTA and CDR2 FQGTGA. The CDR3 covers 15 residues. The V gene end was trimmed by 5 bases and the J gene end by 0 bases; junction bases not matched to a gene: 4. Partial CDR3 DNA: TGTGCCAGCAGCCCTAAGGGGGCCTCTGGAAACACC. Its translation: CASSPKGASGNT. The whole CDR3 sequence is CASSPKGASGNTIYF.

About this clone: The read ends 3 residues before the CDR3 terminus; that terminus is restored from the germline J gene. The V call is TRBV11-2, the J call TRBJ2-7; TRBD1 aligns across 7 bases. The CDR3 covers 14 residues. J gave up 5 bases and V 4 bases, and 8 bases lay outside the gene matches. Germline loops: CDR1 SGHAT, CDR2 FQNNGV. Partial CDR3 DNA: TGTGCCAGCAGCTCACAACAGGGGAGACACGAG. This sequence encodes CASSSQQGRHE. The full CDR3 sequence reads CASSSQQGRHEQYF.

In regard to this clone: The sequenced fragment ends 3 residues before the CDR3 boundary, so the rest is inferred from the germline J gene. The chain employs TRBV29-1 and TRBJ2-7, with 8 nucleotides matching TRBD2. Trimming at V came to 2 bases and at J to 2 bases, leaving 5 bases not matched to a gene. Germline CDR1 SQVTM, CDR2 ANQGSEA. This CDR3 is 14 amino acids long. The DNA read from the CDR3 is TGCAGCGTTGAATCGCAGCGGGGGACCTACGAG. Translated, it gives CSVESQRGTYE. The whole CDR3 reads CSVESQRGTYEQYF.

On this clone itself: The read is 3 residues too short to cover the CDR3 end, so that end is filled in from the germline J gene. The V gene is TRBV20-1, the J gene TRBJ2-2, with 11 nucleotides matching TRBD2. The V segment lost 1 base and the J segment 2 bases; nucleotides outside the gene matches: 6. This CDR3 is 17 amino acids long. Germline CDR1 reads DFQATT; CDR2 reads SNEGSKA (reference sequence). This CDR3 reads CSARATSGGRNTGELFF. The sequenced part of the CDR3 DNA is TGCAGTGCTAGAGCTACTAGCGGGGGCCGAAACACCGGGGAG.

On this clone: The CDR3 end falls 3 residues outside the read, so it is completed with the germline J gene. The genes are TRBV15 and TRBJ2-5; 7 positions agree with TRBD1. This CDR3 contains 15 residues. Germline CDR1 reads LNHNV; CDR2 reads YYDKDF (reference sequence). The ends lost 2 bases at V and 2 bases at J; junction bases unmatched: 5. The DNA read from the CDR3 is TGTGCCACCAGCAGACTGACAGGGAAACAAGAGACC. This sequence encodes CATSRLTGKQET. The CDR3, in full, reads CATSRLTGKQETQYF.

Concerning this clone itself: Read sequence stops 3 residues before the CDR3 end, and the germline J gene provides the missing end. The V gene is TRBV20-1, the J gene TRBJ2-1; weak D call: TRBD2 (5 bases). The germline V and J ends were trimmed by 5 bases and 2 bases, with 10 bases remaining between them. Germline-derived CDR1 and CDR2 are DFQATT and SNEGSKA (reference sequence). CDR3 length equals 13 residues. The CDR3 sequence: CSADDGAYNEQFF. The covered CDR3 bases are TGCAGTGCTGATGACGGGGCCTACAATGAG.

Worth noting for this clone: The DNA ends 3 residues before the CDR3 does, and the rest of the CDR3 is filled in from the germline J gene. The chain employs TRBV7-2 and TRBJ2-3; possible D gene TRBD2, 7 bases. Germline-derived CDR1 and CDR2 are SGHTA and FQGNSA. The CDR3 loop spans 15 amino acids. CDR3 region: CASSPGLRGGETQYF. Incomplete CDR3 DNA: TGTGCCAGCAGCCCGGGGTTGAGGGGGGGTGAGACG.

Worth noting for this clone: The read halts 3 residues ahead of the CDR3 end, with the missing end drawn from the germline J gene. The gene calls are TRBV2 and TRBJ2-5; the D gene is possibly TRBD2 (7 bases). This CDR3 comprises 16 residues. V shed 4 bases and J shed 2 bases, with 17 bases lying between them. Germline V gene data show CDR1 as SNHLY and CDR2 as FYNNEI. CDR3 DNA, as far as it was read: TGTGCCAGCAGTGGGGGGGGCGGGAACAGACAAGAGACC. Protein: CASSGGGGNRQET. The whole CDR3 sequence reads CASSGGGGNRQETQYF.

About this clone: The read finishes 3 residues shy of the CDR3 end, and the germline J gene is used to complete it. The rearrangement links TRBV12-3 or TRBV12-4 to TRBJ2-5; the D gene is possibly TRBD2 (6 bases). The CDR3 has 15 residues. V shed 4 bases and J shed 3 bases, with 15 bases lying between them. CDR3 bases read: TGTGCCAGCAGTTCGCTGGGGGGACCTAAAGAGACC. It is translated as CASSSLGGPKET. The CDR3 in full is CASSSLGGPKETQYF.

About this clone: The CDR3 is cut off 3 residues early in the read; its end comes from the germline J gene. The chain recombines TRBV5-5 with TRBJ2-5, with a weak D call TRBD2 (5 bases). Germline CDR1 reads SGHKS; CDR2 reads YYEKEE (reference sequence). This CDR3 spans 15 amino acids. V was shortened by 0 bases and J by 7 bases, with 16 bases between the two germline ends. The DNA read from the CDR3 is TGTGCCAGCAGCTTGGGCGGACTGGGGTCGGGGACC. Translated, it gives CASSLGGLGSGT. The CDR3 reads in full as CASSLGGLGSGTQYF.

To note about this clone: The CDR3 extends 3 residues past the end of the read, so its final part is completed from the germline J gene. The chain has TRBV11-2 and TRBJ2-3; possibly TRBD2 for D (6 bases). CDR1 is SGHAT and CDR2 is FQNNGV in the germline V gene. V lost 6 bases and J 3 bases, leaving 13 bases between the germline ends. The CDR3 has 14 amino acids. CDR3 DNA, as far as it was read: TGTGCCAGCAGGCTAGGGCGGGGAACAGATACG. Translation gives CASRLGRGTDT. Given in full, the CDR3 is CASRLGRGTDTQYF.

The CDR3 bases that were read are TGTGCCAGCAGCTTGGGCGGGACAGGTGGAAACACC. Translated, it gives CASSLGGTGGNT. The whole CDR3 reads CASSLGGTGGNTIYF. The V call is TRBV5-4, the J call TRBJ1-3, with 8 bases aligning to TRBD1. The read comes to an end 3 residues before the CDR3 does, leaving the germline J gene to fill in the end. Per the germline V gene, CDR1 is SGHNT and CDR2 is YYREEE (reference sequence). V was clipped by 0 bases and J by 3 bases; unmatched bases: 2. The CDR3 length is 15 residues.